This T cell receptor beta chain was captured by sequencing in a study of long-term antiretroviral therapy in people with HIV. Regarding the study as a whole: Regardless of time point, clones expanded before ART dominated the repertoire. CDR3 lengths in HIV samples spanned a narrower range than controls.

Assay version v3.0 of immunoSEQ was used, and it was run at survey level. Using immunoSEQ multiplex PCR, the repertoire was profiled, and TCRdb retains in-frame clones only, with some absent. The sample has 20,000 to 25,000 clones, around four fifths seen once. As concerns this clone: Its specificity is unknown.

This CDR3 has 14 residues. Trimming removed 3 bases at V and 5 bases at J, with 14 bases between. The germline V gene has CDR1 MNHEY and CDR2 SMNVEV (reference sequence). This clonotype was obtained from a woman aged 40 to 50 with HIV. The rearrangement uses TRBV27 and TRBJ2-7; TRBD1 might be the D (6 bases). The source material was unsorted PBMCs, sampled 1.1 years before starting antiretroviral therapy. DNA of the CDR3: TGTGCCAGCAGTTTTAGGACAGAGGGTCACGAGCAGTACTTC. As protein: CASSFRTEGHEQYF.